This section outlines one T cell receptor beta chain sequence together with its context. The entry originates in a study of blood T cell repertoires in COVID-19. Across the study: Samples taken during acute and convalescent COVID-19 were collected in the United States, Italy and Spain.

The CDR3 runs 15 residues. Germline assignment: CDR1 SGHVS and CDR2 FQNEAQ. V was clipped by 1 base and J by 8 bases, with 16 bases between them. Sequenced by immunoSEQ multiplex PCR; TCRdb stores in-frame clones only, minus some. The table lists 60,000 to 90,000 clones, around 90% of them singletons. This sequence was found in a woman of 80 years or more with active or convalescent COVID-19. The rearrangement uses TRBV7-8 and TRBJ2-3; a weak D match, TRBD2 (7 bases). Sequenced: peripheral blood. DNA of the CDR3: TGTGCCAGCAGCTTAGGGGCGGGGGCGAGTTTTACGCAGTATTTT. Translating gives CASSLGAGASFTQYF.